This T cell receptor beta chain was sequenced during a study of spatial heterogeneity in lung cancer. As for the study in general: Detected beta-chain sequences consistently exceeded alpha-chain sequences.

The time point here: sample taken at primary tumor resection. Untreated early-stage non-small cell lung cancer patients, 55 to 85 in total, were the donors. No cells were sorted before sequencing. The whole RNA sequenced was extracted from tumor, nontumor lung or frozen PBMC. From the 5' RACE reads, TCRdb called clonotypes with MiXCR, one entry per CDR3 protein. The data contain around 100,000 distinct CDR3 sequences, approximately 4.4% of them singletons. General observations from the study: For expanded intratumoral alpha and beta TCRs, counts tracked tumor mutation counts.

Regarding this clonotype: What it binds is unknown.

The sequence was obtained from a male donor with early-stage non-small cell lung cancer. Sequenced material: lung tumor tissue, taken at surgery.

CDR3 nucleotide sequence: TGTGCCAGCAGCTACGGGGACCGCTACAATGAGCAGTTCTTC. Amino acids: CASSYGDRYNEQFF. The V gene is TRBV2, the J gene TRBJ2-1, with D tentatively TRBD1 or TRBD2 (5 bases each). The V gene's germline CDR1 is SNHLY and CDR2 FYNNEI. The CDR3 extends over 14 amino acids. V was pared by 6 bases and J by 3 bases, with 12 bases between.